One and the same sample provided the 3 T cell receptor beta chains below, sequenced in a study of blood T cell repertoires in COVID-19. Sequenced by immunoSEQ multiplex PCR; TCRdb stores in-frame clones only, minus some. The sample includes some 330,000 clones, about nine tenths seen only once; the top ten take about 4.2%. Source material: PBMCs or T cells enriched from blood (not recorded which). Every receptor here comes from a man younger than 45 who had recovered from COVID-19.

This clone was seen only a few times. The sample holds other DNA sequences that translate to the same CDR3. The gene calls are TRBV9 and TRBJ1-6; TRBD1 agrees at 7 bases. With 3 bases clipped from V and 7 bases from J, the junction kept 7 bases outside the gene matches. Germline lookup yields CDR1 SGDLS and CDR2 YYNGEE. The CDR3 spans 15 residues. The CDR3 is CASSARQGGNSPLHF. CDR3 DNA: TGTGCCAGCAGCGCACGACAGGGTGGCAATTCACCCCTCCACTTT. Filled out from reference TRBV9 and TRBJ1-6, the complete variable domain reads DSGVTQTPKHLITATGQRVTLRCSPRSGDLSVYWYQQSLDQGLQFLIQYYNGEERAKGNILERFSAQQFPDLHSELNLSSLELGDSALYFCASSARQGGNSPLHFGNGTRLTVT.

The rearrangement joins TRBV25-1 to TRBJ2-2, with D maybe TRBD1 (6 bases). V lost 4 bases to trimming and J lost 1 base, with 7 bases between them. The CDR3 sequence is 14 residues long. Germline V gives CDR1 MGHDK, CDR2 SYGVNS. The CDR3 DNA reads TGTGCCAGCAGTGGCAGGGGGAACACCGGGGAGCTGTTTTTT. This translates into CASSGRGNTGELFF.

The chain uses TRBV2 and TRBJ1-6, with a weak D call TRBD1 (5 bases). V gave up 7 bases and J gave up 9 bases, with 16 bases separating them. From germline, CDR1 is SNHLY and CDR2 FYNNEI. CDR3 size: 14 residues. CDR3 amino acids: CASTPPGLGSPLHF. CDR3 coding DNA: TGTGCCAGCACCCCGCCAGGGCTCGGTTCACCCCTCCACTTT.